The TCR beta chain under discussion was sequenced for a study of T-cell memory formation after mild COVID-19. TCRdb itself ran the 5' RACE reads through MiXCR, one entry per CDR3 protein. There are some 300,000 distinct CDR3 sequences in the sample; 20% to 25% occur only once, and over 20% lies in the top ten. The CDR3 is 15 amino acids. Germline V gene lookup returns CDR1 SGHRS and CDR2 YFSETQ. V shed 6 bases and J shed 4 bases, with 18 bases lying between them. The chain couples TRBV5-1 to TRBJ2-3; possibly TRBD1 for D (6 bases). The specimen was PBMCs or a T cell subset sorted from them (not recorded which). The clonotype was recovered from a man in his late teens or twenties who had mild COVID-19 (a few samples of this study predate the infection). Cell type and time point are not known. Here the CDR3 reads CASKGGPQSADTQYF. The CDR3 bases are TGCGCCAGCAAAGGGGGTCCCCAGTCGGCAGATACGCAGTATTTT.